This T cell receptor (beta chain) was profiled in a study of shared clonotypes between healthy human individuals. Study results and caveats: Investigators expected sequencing depth to affect clonotype sharing among donors. Shared clonotypes: roughly 4.5% naive CD4, around 3.4% naive CD8, 2.3% memory CD4, 0.4% to 0.5% memory CD8. Memory subsets had estimated richness that was generally smaller than that of naive subsets. Sampling was confined to blood; repertoires within tissues likely differ.

The CDR3 sequence is 14 residues long. The germline CDR1 and CDR2 sequences are SGHRS and YFSETQ. V gave up 2 bases and J gave up 6 bases, with 11 bases separating them. Terminally differentiated effector memory CD45RA+ cells were left out of the naive CD8 fraction, which was CD45RO-negative and positively selected for CCR7. Remarks on this clone: The antigen is unknown.

Libraries were prepared by immunoSEQ multiplex PCR; TCRdb keeps only in-frame clonotypes and omits some of them. The repertoire has fewer than 850,000 clones, approximately 96% of them found once; the top ten carry about 0.25%. The clonotype comes from a man younger than 45 in good health. This sequence joins TRBV5-1 and TRBJ2-2, with D possibly being TRBD1 (5 bases). Sequencing was carried out using naive CD8+ T cells sorted from blood. The CDR3: CASSFWEGAGELFF. In DNA, the CDR3 is TGCGCCAGCAGCTTCTGGGAAGGGGCCGGGGAGCTGTTTTTT.